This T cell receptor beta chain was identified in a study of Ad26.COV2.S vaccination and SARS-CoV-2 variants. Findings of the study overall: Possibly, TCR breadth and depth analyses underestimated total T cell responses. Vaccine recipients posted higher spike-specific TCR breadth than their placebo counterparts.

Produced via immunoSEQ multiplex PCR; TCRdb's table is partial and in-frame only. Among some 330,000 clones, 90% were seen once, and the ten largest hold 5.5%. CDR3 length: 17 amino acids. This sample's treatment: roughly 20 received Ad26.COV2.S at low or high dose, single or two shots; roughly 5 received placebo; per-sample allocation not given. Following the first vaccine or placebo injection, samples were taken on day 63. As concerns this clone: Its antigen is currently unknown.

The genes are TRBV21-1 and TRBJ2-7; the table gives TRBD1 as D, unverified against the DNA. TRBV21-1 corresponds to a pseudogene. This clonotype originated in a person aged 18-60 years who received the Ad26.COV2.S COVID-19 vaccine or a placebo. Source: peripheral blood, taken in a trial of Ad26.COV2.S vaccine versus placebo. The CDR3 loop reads CASSKSSQGGGSYEQYV. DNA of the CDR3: TGTGCCAGCAGCAAAAGCTCCCAGGGGGGCGGCTCCTACGAGCAGTACGTC.